A single sample is the source of the 13 T cell receptor beta chains below, sequenced in a study of cytomegalovirus exposure and HLA in healthy donors. The PCR was carried out with 60 Vbeta primers and 13 Jbeta primers. Data came from immunoSEQ multiplex PCR; TCRdb stores just in-frame clones and leaves some out. The sample contains 120,000 to 150,000 clones, around 70% of which appear only once. Sequencing used PBMCs. The receptors stem from a man between 40 and 49 years old in good health and CMV-seronegative.

This clone has only one observation. The chain recombines TRBV6-1 with TRBJ2-3, with TRBD2 as a possible D gene (6 bases). V dropped 2 bases and J dropped 2 bases, with 11 bases sitting between them. Germline loops: CDR1 MNHNS, CDR2 SASEGT. The CDR3 has 15 residues. For the CDR3, the DNA is TGTGCCAGCAGTGAATCGGGGGTGACCACAGATACGCAGTATTTT. This gives the protein CASSESGVTTDTQYF.

The chain combines TRBV5-6 with TRBJ1-4, with D unresolved. The V end lost 0 bases, the J end lost 3 bases, and 12 bases lay between the germline ends. The CDR3 runs 16 residues. CDR1 and CDR2 (germline): SGHDT, YYEEEE. The CDR3 loop reads CASSLDPQDANEKLFF. The CDR3 DNA reads TGTGCCAGCAGCTTGGACCCGCAGGATGCTAATGAAAAACTGTTTTTT.

This rearrangement joins TRBV5-1 to TRBJ2-2; no clear D gene. Germline V gene sequence: CDR1 SGHRS, CDR2 YFSETQ. CDR3 length equals 16 residues. The V end was cut by 1 base, the J end by 0 bases, with 10 bases between. This CDR3 reads CASSLLVNANTGELFF. CDR3 nucleotides: TGCGCCAGCAGCTTGTTAGTGAACGCGAACACCGGGGAGCTGTTTTTT.

In DNA, the CDR3 is TGCGCCAGCAGCCCCCGGGACAGGGGGCTCCTAACCCCCTCCTACGAGCAGTACTTC. Translating gives CASSPRDRGLLTPSYEQYF. This rearrangement joins TRBV5-1 to TRBJ2-7, with 12 bases aligning to TRBD1. Germline assignment: CDR1 SGHRS and CDR2 YFSETQ. This CDR3 has 19 residues. V lost 4 bases and J lost 0; bases outside the gene matches: 14.

The rearrangement links TRBV18 to TRBJ2-1, with D tentatively TRBD1 (5 bases). CDR3 length: 14 amino acids. Trimming removed 2 bases at V and 6 bases at J, with 11 bases between. The germline CDR1 and CDR2 sequences are KGHSH and LQKENI. CDR3: CASSPDQGINEQFF. The CDR3 coding sequence is TGTGCCAGCTCACCAGATCAGGGAATCAATGAGCAGTTCTTC.

J is TRBJ1-1 and V is TRBV28; 7 bases fit TRBD1. There are 12 residues in the CDR3. The J segment lost 1 base and the V segment lost 8 bases, leaving 1 base of the junction unmatched. Germline-derived CDR1 and CDR2 are MDHEN and SYDVKM. This chain's CDR3 is CASGQANTEAFF. CDR3 nucleotide sequence: TGTGCCAGCGGACAGGCGAACACTGAAGCTTTCTTT.

J is TRBJ1-1 and V is TRBV7-9; D unresolved. Between the trimmed V and J ends, which lost 7 bases and 0 bases, there was a span of 6 bases. This CDR3 is built from 12 residues. The germline V gene has CDR1 SEHNR and CDR2 FQNEAQ (reference sequence). The CDR3 bases are TGTGCCAGCACGGGTTTGAACACTGAAGCTTTCTTT. Residues: CASTGLNTEAFF.

This chain connects TRBV25-1 to TRBJ1-2; a weak D match, TRBD1 (6 bases). V was cut by 0 bases and J by 4 bases, with 9 bases left in between. The CDR3 is 14 residues long. From germline, CDR1 is MGHDK and CDR2 SYGVNS. The CDR3 sequence: CASSEYGQTYGYTF. The CDR3 bases are TGTGCCAGCAGTGAATATGGACAGACCTATGGCTACACCTTC.

This clone appeared a single time. The rearrangement joins TRBV30 to TRBJ2-1, with 11 positions matching TRBD1. V lost 1 base, J lost 9 bases, and 2 bases stayed unmatched. The CDR3 is 13 amino acids. CDR1 and CDR2 (germline): GTSNPN, SVGIG (reference sequence). In DNA form, the CDR3 reads TGTGCCTGGAGTGGGACAGGGGGCGGTGAGCAGTTCTTC. Its translation is CAWSGTGGGEQFF.

V usage is TRBV6-1 and J usage is TRBJ2-3; D is unclear. Trimming cost V 8 bases and J 3 bases, with 12 bases left between them. The CDR3 spans 13 residues. The germline V gene encodes CDR1 MNHNS and CDR2 SASEGT. DNA for the CDR3: TGTGCCAGCCCCCGAGACAATACAGATACGCAGTATTTT. It codes for CASPRDNTDTQYF.

The rearrangement uses TRBV28 and TRBJ1-1; possibly TRBD1 for D (5 bases). Germline CDR1 MDHEN, CDR2 SYDVKM. Trimming shortened V by 2 bases and J by 1 base, and 14 bases separated the two germline ends. The CDR3 sequence is 16 residues long. DNA for the CDR3: TGTGCCAGCAGTTTAGGGGGGTCCAGCCCGAACACTGAAGCTTTCTTT. It yields the protein CASSLGGSSPNTEAFF.

The chain employs TRBV6-5 and TRBJ2-2, with D perhaps matching TRBD2 (6 bases). V shed 6 bases and J shed 6 bases, with 11 bases lying between them. There are 13 residues in the CDR3. Germline lookup yields CDR1 MNHEY and CDR2 SVGAGI. CDR3 in amino acids: CASSQWGAGELFF. In DNA form, the CDR3 reads TGTGCCAGCAGCCAATGGGGGGCCGGGGAGCTGTTTTTT.

This sequence joins TRBV27 and TRBJ1-5; tentative D call: TRBD1 (5 bases). Trimming left V 2 bases short and J 6 bases short, with 17 bases between. This CDR3 has 16 residues. Germline CDR1 reads MNHEY; CDR2 reads SMNVEV (reference sequence). CDR3: CASSLRQGGLGQPQHF. The CDR3 nucleotides read TGTGCCAGCAGTTTAAGGCAGGGAGGTTTGGGTCAGCCCCAGCATTTT.